A few counts support the clone carrying this T cell receptor beta chain. Its antigen is as yet unknown. Running of the v3.0 immunoSEQ assay took place at survey level. The assay was immunoSEQ multiplex PCR, and TCRdb's table has in-frame clones only and misses some. Among some 23,000 clones listed, under 80% were seen once. This sample was taken from a study of long-term antiretroviral therapy in people with HIV. Findings and limits, study-wide: Transplant-donor-level diversity was not reached after ART, though diversity increased.

The source was unsorted PBMCs, collected 1.1 years before starting antiretroviral therapy. This receptor was taken from a woman aged 40 to 50 with HIV.

CDR3 sequence reads: CASSHGTGNYGYTF. For the CDR3, the DNA is TGTGCCAGCAGCCACGGGACAGGGAACTATGGCTACACCTTC. The rearrangement joins TRBV4-2 to TRBJ1-2, with 9 bases that match TRBD1. This CDR3 comprises 14 residues. CDR1 is LGHNA and CDR2 is YNFKEQ in the germline V gene. Trimming removed 3 bases from V and 2 bases from J; junction bases left unmatched: 1.